A single count supports the clone carrying this TCR beta chain. Its antigen is not identified. These data come from a study of siplizumab effects on memory and regulatory T cells. The CDR3 is made up of 15 amino acids. Germline V gene sequence: CDR1 SGHAT, CDR2 FQDESV (reference sequence). Trimming removed 1 base at V and 5 bases at J, with 15 bases between. Approximately 100,000 TCR templates per sample were sequenced. Measured with immunoSEQ multiplex PCR; TCRdb has only the in-frame clones, and not every one. The sample holds tens of thousands of clones, roughly 84% seen once. Study conclusions and caveats: Roughly 75-95% of proliferating CD4+ or CD8+ clones lacked a naive or memory phenotype that could be assigned. Confirmatory evidence of suppressive function in proliferating siplizumab-culture Tregs was not obtained. Most alloreactive clones went unmapped to unstimulated subsets; only a minor fraction mapped.

The chain is built from TRBV11-1 and TRBJ2-7, with D perhaps TRBD1 (6 bases). Material for sequencing was naive CD8+ T cells sorted from blood. The sequence was obtained from a human donor in good health. The DNA for the CDR3 is TGTGCCAGCAGCTTAGACTTCAGGGGCGGCGACGAGCAGTACTTC. Translation: CASSLDFRGGDEQYF.